This T cell receptor beta chain was identified during a study of blood T cell repertoires in COVID-19. The table lists this clone with a few counts. The method was immunoSEQ multiplex PCR; TCRdb's version includes in-frame clones alone and lacks a portion of them. The table records 240,000 or so clones, around four fifths of them present only once. This CDR3 has 15 residues. Germline trimming cut 7 bases from V and 2 bases from J; bases unmatched to any gene: 8. Germline V lookup: CDR1 MDHEN, CDR2 SYDVKM. The TCR was taken from a man aged 25-45 years who had recovered from COVID-19. The sample consisted of peripheral blood. V is TRBV28 and J is TRBJ1-5; 7 bases match TRBD1. CDR3 sequence reads: CASNGQVSRNQPQHF. In nucleotides, the CDR3 is TGTGCCAGCAACGGACAGGTATCGCGCAATCAGCCCCAGCATTTT.